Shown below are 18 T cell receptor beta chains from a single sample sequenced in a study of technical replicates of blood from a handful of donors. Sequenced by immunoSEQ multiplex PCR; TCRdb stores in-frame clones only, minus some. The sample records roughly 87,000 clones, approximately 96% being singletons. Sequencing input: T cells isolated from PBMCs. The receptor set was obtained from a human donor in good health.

The CDR3 protein is CASSPGAAASTDTQYF. CDR3 sequence (DNA): TGTGCCAGCTCACCAGGAGCGGCCGCCTCCACAGATACGCAGTATTTT. The rearrangement joins TRBV18 to TRBJ2-3; maybe TRBD2 (5 bases). Trimming stripped 2 bases from V and 2 bases from J, with 14 bases between. The germline V gene has CDR1 KGHSH and CDR2 LQKENI. This CDR3 region has 16 residues.

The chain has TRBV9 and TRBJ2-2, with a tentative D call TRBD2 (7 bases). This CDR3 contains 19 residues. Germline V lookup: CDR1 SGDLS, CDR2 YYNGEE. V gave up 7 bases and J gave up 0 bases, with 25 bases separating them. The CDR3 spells CASGVQKGDYTPNTGELFF. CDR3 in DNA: TGTGCCAGCGGGGTGCAAAAGGGGGACTACACACCGAACACCGGGGAGCTGTTTTTT.

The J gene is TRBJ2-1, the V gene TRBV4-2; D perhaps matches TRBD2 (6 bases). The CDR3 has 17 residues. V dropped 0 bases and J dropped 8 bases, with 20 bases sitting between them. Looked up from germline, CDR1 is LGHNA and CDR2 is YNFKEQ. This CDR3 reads CASSQDNGIFGSHEQFF. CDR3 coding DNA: TGTGCCAGCAGCCAAGATAATGGGATCTTCGGGAGCCATGAGCAGTTCTTC.

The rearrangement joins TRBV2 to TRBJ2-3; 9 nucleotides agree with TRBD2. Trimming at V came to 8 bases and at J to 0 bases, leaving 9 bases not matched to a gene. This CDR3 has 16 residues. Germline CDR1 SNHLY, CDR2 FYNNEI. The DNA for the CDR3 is TGTGCCAGCCTTTACTTAGCGGGGGCGAGCACAGATACGCAGTATTTT. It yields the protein CASLYLAGASTDTQYF. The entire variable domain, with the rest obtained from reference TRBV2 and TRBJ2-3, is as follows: EPEVTQTPSHQVTQMGQEVILRCVPISNHLYFYWYRQILGQKVEFLVSFYNNEISEKSEIFDDQFSVERPDGSNFTLKIRSTKLEDSAMYFCASLYLAGASTDTQYFGPGTRLTVL.

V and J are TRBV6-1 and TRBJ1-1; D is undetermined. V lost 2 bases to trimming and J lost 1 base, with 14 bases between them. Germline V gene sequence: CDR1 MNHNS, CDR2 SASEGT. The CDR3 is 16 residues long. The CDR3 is CASSESFGVGNTEAFF. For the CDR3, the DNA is TGTGCCAGCAGTGAAAGTTTCGGGGTAGGGAACACTGAAGCTTTCTTT.

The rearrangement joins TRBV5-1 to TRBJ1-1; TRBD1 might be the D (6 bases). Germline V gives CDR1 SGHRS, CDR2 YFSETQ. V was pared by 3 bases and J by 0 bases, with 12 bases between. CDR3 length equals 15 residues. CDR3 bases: TGCGCCAGCAGCTGGGACAATCCCTTGAACACTGAAGCTTTCTTT. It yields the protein CASSWDNPLNTEAFF.

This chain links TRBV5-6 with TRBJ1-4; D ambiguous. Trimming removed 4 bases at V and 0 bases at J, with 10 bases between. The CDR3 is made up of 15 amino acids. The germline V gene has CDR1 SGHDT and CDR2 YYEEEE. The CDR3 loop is CASSPFLATNEKLFF. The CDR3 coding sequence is TGTGCCAGCAGCCCCTTCCTTGCAACTAATGAAAAACTGTTTTTT. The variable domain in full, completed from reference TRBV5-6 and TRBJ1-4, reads DAGVTQSPTHLIKTRGQQVTLRCSPKSGHDTVSWYQQALGQGPQFIFQYYEEEERQRGNFPDRFSGHQFPNYSSELNVNALLLGDSALYLCASSPFLATNEKLFFGSGTQLSVL.

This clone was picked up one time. The CDR3 region has the DNA TGTGCCAGCAGCGCTGCGGGGCGGGCTCAGCCCCAGCATTTT. Residues: CASSAAGRAQPQHF. The chain is built from TRBV5-6 and TRBJ1-5, with D possibly being TRBD1 (5 bases). Per germline, CDR1 SGHDT and CDR2 YYEEEE. Trimming took off 4 bases at V and 6 bases at J, with 14 bases between the two ends. The CDR3 sequence is 14 residues long. Complete variable domain (other parts from reference TRBV5-6 and TRBJ1-5): DAGVTQSPTHLIKTRGQQVTLRCSPKSGHDTVSWYQQALGQGPQFIFQYYEEEERQRGNFPDRFSGHQFPNYSSELNVNALLLGDSALYLCASSAAGRAQPQHFGDGTRLSIL.

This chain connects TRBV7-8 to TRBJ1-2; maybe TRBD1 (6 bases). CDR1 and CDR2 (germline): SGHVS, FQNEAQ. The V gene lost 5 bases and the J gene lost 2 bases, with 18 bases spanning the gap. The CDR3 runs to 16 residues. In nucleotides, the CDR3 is TGTGCCAGCAGCGGACCAGACAGGCCTATAAACTATGGCTACACCTTC. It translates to CASSGPDRPINYGYTF.

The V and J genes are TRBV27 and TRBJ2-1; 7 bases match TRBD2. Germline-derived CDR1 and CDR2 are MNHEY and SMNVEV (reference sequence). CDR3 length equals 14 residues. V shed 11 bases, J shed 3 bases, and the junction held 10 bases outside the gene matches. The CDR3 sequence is CAAQRSGGYNEQFF. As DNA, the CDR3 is TGTGCCGCCCAGCGGTCGGGGGGCTACAATGAGCAGTTCTTC.

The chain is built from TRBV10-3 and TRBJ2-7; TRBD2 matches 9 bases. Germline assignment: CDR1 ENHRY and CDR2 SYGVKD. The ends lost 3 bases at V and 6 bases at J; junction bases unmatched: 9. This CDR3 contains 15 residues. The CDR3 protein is CAISDRSGTSIEQYF. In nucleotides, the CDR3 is TGTGCCATCAGTGACCGTTCCGGGACTAGCATCGAGCAGTACTTC.

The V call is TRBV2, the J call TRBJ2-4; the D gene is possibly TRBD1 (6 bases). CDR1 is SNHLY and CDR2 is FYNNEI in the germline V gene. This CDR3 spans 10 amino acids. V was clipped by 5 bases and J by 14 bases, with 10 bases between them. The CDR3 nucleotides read TGTGCCAGCAGTCAAGGACAGAAGTACTTC. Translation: CASSQGQKYF.

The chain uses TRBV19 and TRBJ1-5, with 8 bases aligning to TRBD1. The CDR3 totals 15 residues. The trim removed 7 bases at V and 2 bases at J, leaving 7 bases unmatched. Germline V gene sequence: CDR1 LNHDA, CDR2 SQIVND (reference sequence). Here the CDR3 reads CASKQDRGGNQPQHF. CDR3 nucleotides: TGTGCCAGTAAACAAGACAGGGGTGGCAATCAGCCCCAGCATTTT.

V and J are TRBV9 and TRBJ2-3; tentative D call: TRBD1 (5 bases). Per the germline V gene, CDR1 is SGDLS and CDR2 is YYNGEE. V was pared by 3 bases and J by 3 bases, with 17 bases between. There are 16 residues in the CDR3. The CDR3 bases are TGTGCCAGCAGCGCCGCGGCAGGGATTCTGACAGATACGCAGTATTTT. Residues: CASSAAAGILTDTQYF.

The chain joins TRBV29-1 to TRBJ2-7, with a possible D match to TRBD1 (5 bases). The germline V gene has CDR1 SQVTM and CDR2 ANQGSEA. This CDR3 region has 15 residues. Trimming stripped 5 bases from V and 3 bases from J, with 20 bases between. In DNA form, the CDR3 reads TGCAGCGTTCAGGGTAGGGCAGAGAGTATCTACGAGCAGTACTTC. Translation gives CSVQGRAESIYEQYF.

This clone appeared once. The CDR3, as DNA: TGTGCCAGCAGCAAGGGACTAGCGGAAAAACTGTTTTTT. This gives the protein CASSKGLAEKLFF. This sequence joins TRBV7-3 and TRBJ1-4, with D perhaps matching TRBD1 (5 bases). Trimming took 5 bases from V and 8 from J, leaving 12 bases between them. The CDR3 runs 13 residues. CDR1 and CDR2 (germline): SGHTA, FQGTGA.

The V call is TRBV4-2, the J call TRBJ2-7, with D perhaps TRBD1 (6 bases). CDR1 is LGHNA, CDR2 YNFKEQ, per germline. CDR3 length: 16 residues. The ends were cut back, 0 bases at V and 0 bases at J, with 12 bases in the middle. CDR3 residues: CASSQDRGSSSYEQYF. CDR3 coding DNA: TGTGCCAGCAGCCAAGATAGGGGGTCCTCCTCCTACGAGCAGTACTTC.

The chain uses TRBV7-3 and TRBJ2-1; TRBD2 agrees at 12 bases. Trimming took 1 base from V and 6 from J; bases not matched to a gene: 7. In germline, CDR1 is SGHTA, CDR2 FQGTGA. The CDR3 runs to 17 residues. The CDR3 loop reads CASSLRAGLAGRNEQFF. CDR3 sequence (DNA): TGTGCCAGCAGCTTAAGGGCGGGACTAGCGGGTCGCAATGAGCAGTTCTTC.